The clone carrying this T cell receptor (beta chain) was detected a few times. What it binds is not known. The data stem from a study of metastatic and nonmetastatic thyroid tumors. Study background: Where malignant and benign thyroid patients were concerned, repertoires were compared across blood and tumor or nodule tissue.

In the original workflow: Clinicopathological groups of papillary thyroid cancer showed CDR3 differences that were used to build a distant-metastasis classifier. TCRdb reprocessed the PCR reads using MiXCR. What appears here as the V and J calls and clone size reflects TCRdb's work, not the paper's. In the table there are around 10,000 clones, around 30% of which are singletons. No patient received treatment before thyroid surgery. Study-level results: Reported TCR beta diversity, measured in blood and tumor, was significantly higher for malignant thyroid tumors than for benign nodules.

Material: tumor tissue. This clonotype originated in a female donor with papillary thyroid cancer or a benign thyroid nodule (not recorded which). Some clones in this sample may be carry-over from other donors' samples.

For the CDR3, the DNA is TGCGCCAGCAGCTTGGCGGGACCACTAAACCTCTACACCTTC. It specifies CASSLAGPLNLYTF. The chain is built from TRBV5-1 and TRBJ1-2, with a tentative D call TRBD1 (5 bases). Germline CDR1 reads SGHRS; CDR2 reads YFSETQ. V was clipped by 0 bases and J by 10 bases, with 16 bases between them. This CDR3 spans 14 amino acids. The variable domain in full, completed from reference TRBV5-1 and TRBJ1-2, reads KAGVTQTPRYLIKTRGQQVTLSCSPISGHRSVSWYQQTPGQGLQFLFEYFSETQRNKGNFPGRFSGRQFSNSRSEMNVSTLELGDSALYLCASSLAGPLNLYTFGSGTRLTVV.